Following are 22 T cell receptor beta chains from one sample sequenced in a study of human T cells and chemical hapten exposure. TCRdb reprocessed the 5' RACE reads via MiXCR and lists one record per CDR3 protein. The profile shows 110,000 or so distinct CDR3 sequences, 15% to 20% of them singletons. Whole blood, unfractionated, served as the material for total RNA extraction. The receptors here all came from a human donor in good health.

The chain carries TRBV5-4 and TRBJ1-4; a weak D match, TRBD1 (6 bases). This CDR3 is 13 amino acids long. V lost 3 bases and J lost 9, with 12 bases in between. Germline V gene sequence: CDR1 SGHNT, CDR2 YYREEE (reference sequence). The CDR3 bases are TGTGCCAGCAGCTATTCAGGGGTCCAAAAACTGTTTTTT. As protein: CASSYSGVQKLFF.

In this sample, this clonotype turned up a few times. The rearrangement joins TRBV29-1 to TRBJ2-3, with D perhaps assigned TRBD1 or TRBD2 (5 bases each). CDR3 length equals 12 residues. The germline gives CDR1 SQVTM, CDR2 ANQGSEA. Trimming took off 3 bases at V and 4 bases at J, with 8 bases between the two ends. The CDR3 is CSVDEGPDTQYF. The CDR3 DNA follows: TGCAGCGTTGATGAGGGGCCAGATACGCAGTATTTT.

This clonotype showed up many times. The chain uses TRBV6-2 or TRBV6-3 and TRBJ2-7, with 11 positions matching TRBD2. The junction had 10 bases not matched to a gene; V was cut back by 6 bases and J by 0 bases. Germline lookup yields CDR1 MNHEY and CDR2 SVGEGT. The CDR3 has 17 residues. CDR3 in DNA: TGTGCCAGCAGCCGTCCGACTAGCGGGACCCTCTCCTACGAGCAGTACTTC. It encodes CASSRPTSGTLSYEQYF.

This sequence joins TRBV20-1 and TRBJ2-3; maybe TRBD2 (5 bases). CDR1 DFQATT and CDR2 SNEGSKA come from the germline V gene (reference sequence). The CDR3 has 14 amino acids. V was pared by 8 bases and J by 3 bases, with 18 bases between. CDR3 sequence (DNA): TGCAGTACTACCGTGATAGCGATGACAGATACGCAGTATTTT. This codes for CSTTVIAMTDTQYF.

This clonotype was detected a few times. The V gene is TRBV4-2, the J gene TRBJ2-1; TRBD2 matches 13 bases. Germline trimming cut 1 base from V and 9 bases from J; bases unmatched to any gene: 6. In germline, CDR1 is LGHNA, CDR2 YNFKEQ. CDR3 length: 16 amino acids. The CDR3 coding sequence is TGTGCCAGCAGCCAAGTAACTAGCGGGAGGGCGGGTGAGCAGTTCTTC. Its translation is CASSQVTSGRAGEQFF.

The rearrangement uses TRBV20-1 and TRBJ2-7; 7 bases are shared with TRBD1. CDR1 and CDR2 from the germline V gene are DFQATT and SNEGSKA (reference sequence). The length of the CDR3 is 16 residues. Germline trimming cut 1 base from V and 7 bases from J; bases unmatched to any gene: 16. CDR3 sequence reads: CSARVVATGLSGEQYF. CDR3 in DNA: TGCAGTGCTAGAGTGGTGGCGACAGGGCTTTCAGGGGAGCAGTACTTC.

There are a few counts of this clonotype. The chain links TRBV23-1 to TRBJ2-3, with TRBD2 matching 10 bases. TRBV23-1 is classed as an ORF, of uncertain function. V shed 6 bases and J 0 bases; nucleotides not matched to a gene: 18. The CDR3 sequence is 20 residues long. As DNA, the CDR3 is TGCGCCAGCAGCCTGACCGGGACTAGCGCCTTAAGGTTAAGCACAGATACGCAGTATTTT. Its protein is CASSLTGTSALRLSTDTQYF.

This clonotype was seen at least ten times. The junction does not match germline at one end; this may be a read error. The genes are TRBV20-1 and TRBJ2-2; the D gene is possibly TRBD2 (5 bases). The CDR3 is 9 amino acids. Per germline, CDR1 DFQATT and CDR2 SNEGSKA (reference sequence). The DNA of the CDR3 is TGCAGTGCTGGCCGGACTCCCCTTTTT. It codes for CSAGRTPLF.

CDR3 nucleotides: TGTGCCTGGAGTGTACGAGGCGGGGGGAATACGCAGTATTTT. It encodes CAWSVRGGGNTQYF. J is TRBJ2-3 and V is TRBV30, with 8 nucleotides matching TRBD2. CDR1 is GTSNPN and CDR2 is SVGIG in the germline V gene (reference sequence). This CDR3 contains 14 residues. J lost 7 bases, V lost 0 bases, and 6 bases had no gene match. The whole variable domain, filled in from reference TRBV30 and TRBJ2-3, reads SQTIHQWPATLVQPVGSPLSLECTVEGTSNPNLYWYRQAAGRGLQLLFYSVGIGQISSEVPQNLSASRPQDRQFILSSKKLLLSDSGFYLCAWSVRGGGNTQYFGPGTRLTVL.

This clonotype was counted a few times. The J gene is TRBJ2-1, the V gene TRBV28, with TRBD2 matching over 14 bases. Germline V CDR1 and CDR2: MDHEN, SYDVKM. The J segment lost 8 bases and the V segment lost 5 bases, leaving 8 bases of the junction unmatched. The CDR3 totals 16 residues. CDR3 coding DNA: TGTGCCAGCAGTATAGGGGGACTAGCGGGAGTCGATGAGCAGTTCTTC. Amino acid sequence: CASSIGGLAGVDEQFF.

The rearrangement links TRBV21-1 to TRBJ2-2; TRBD1, as called in the table, went unchecked against the DNA. TRBV21-1 is a pseudogene segment. CDR3 length: 18 amino acids. CDR3 sequence reads: CASSNRDRFFPNTGELFF. CDR3 in DNA: TGTGCCAGCAGCAATCGGGACAGATTTTTCCCGAACACCGGGGAGCTGTTTTTT.

This clonotype was seen a few times. CDR3 sequence: CASTRPPEQFF. The CDR3 DNA reads as TGTGCCAGCACCCGACCCCCTGAGCAGTTCTTC. The rearrangement joins TRBV6-6 to TRBJ2-1, with D hard to call. CDR1 and CDR2 from the germline V gene are MNHNY and SVGAGI (reference sequence). V dropped 7 bases and J dropped 9 bases, with 10 bases sitting between them. This CDR3 spans 11 amino acids.

This clonotype was detected only a few times. V usage is TRBV5-4 and J usage is TRBJ2-1; D not resolved. The V end lost 2 bases, the J end lost 8 bases, and 8 bases lay between the germline ends. In germline, CDR1 is SGHNT, CDR2 YYREEE (reference sequence). This CDR3 is 12 amino acids long. In DNA form, the CDR3 reads TGTGCCAGCAGCTTTACGGGCTATGAGCAGTTCTTC. Amino acid sequence: CASSFTGYEQFF.

This clonotype appeared a few times. The chain links TRBV19 to TRBJ1-2, with D possibly being TRBD1 (5 bases). The CDR3 has 13 amino acids. Trimming took off 5 bases at V and 10 bases at J, with 17 bases between the two ends. Germline values: CDR1 LNHDA, CDR2 SQIVND (reference sequence). CDR3 residues: CASSEGDGGDYTF. In DNA form, the CDR3 reads TGTGCCAGTAGTGAAGGGGATGGAGGGGACTACACCTTC.

The J gene is TRBJ2-3, the V gene TRBV28; no firm D call. Per germline, CDR1 MDHEN and CDR2 SYDVKM. Trimming stripped 4 bases from V and 0 bases from J, with 23 bases between. CDR3 length: 19 amino acids. DNA of the CDR3: TGTGCCAGCAGTTCCCCGCTTCTAAAGAGTCGCGGAAGCACAGATACGCAGTATTTT. Translation: CASSSPLLKSRGSTDTQYF. Full variable domain (remainder filled in from reference TRBV28 and TRBJ2-3): DVKVTQSSRYLVKRTGEKVFLECVQDMDHENMFWYRQDPGLGLRLIYFSYDVKMKEKGDIPEGYSVSREKKERFSLILESASTNQTSMYLCASSSPLLKSRGSTDTQYFGPGTRLTVL.

This sequence joins TRBV27 and TRBJ1-1; unclear D gene. The germline CDR1 and CDR2 sequences are MNHEY and SMNVEV (reference sequence). Trimming left V 4 bases short and J 0 bases short, with 15 bases between. There are 16 residues in the CDR3. The CDR3 region is CASSSRQSPMNTEAFF. The CDR3 DNA reads TGTGCCAGCAGTTCTAGGCAGTCCCCCATGAACACTGAAGCTTTCTTT.

The V gene is TRBV7-3, the J gene TRBJ2-1; a weak D match, TRBD1 (6 bases). V dropped 1 base and J dropped 7 bases, with 8 bases sitting between them. Germline CDR1 SGHTA, CDR2 FQGTGA. This CDR3 comprises 13 residues. Here the CDR3 reads CASSLSRGNEQFF. For the CDR3, the DNA is TGTGCCAGCAGCTTAAGCAGGGGAAATGAGCAGTTCTTC. Filled out from reference TRBV7-3 and TRBJ2-1, the complete variable domain reads GAGVSQTPSNKVTEKGKYVELRCDPISGHTALYWYRQSLGQGPEFLIYFQGTGAADDSGLPNDRFFAVRPEGSVSTLKIQRTERGDSAVYLCASSLSRGNEQFFGPGTRLTVL.

J is TRBJ1-5 and V is TRBV14; D gene unclear. The germline V gene has CDR1 SGHDN and CDR2 FVKESK. V was cut by 0 bases and J by 7 bases, with 7 bases left in between. This CDR3 is 13 amino acids long. CDR3 nucleotides: TGTGCCAGCAGCCAAGATCCCCGGCAGCCCCAGCATTTT. Amino acid sequence: CASSQDPRQPQHF.

The chain employs TRBV5-1 and TRBJ2-4; the match to TRBD1 covers 12 bases. The length of the CDR3 is 14 residues. In germline, CDR1 is SGHRS, CDR2 YFSETQ. The trim removed 4 bases at V and 8 bases at J, leaving 4 bases unmatched. The CDR3, as DNA: TGCGCCAGCAGCATAGGGACAGGGGGCGACATTCAGTACTTC. As protein: CASSIGTGGDIQYF.

This clonotype was counted a few times. The V gene is TRBV20-1, the J gene TRBJ1-5, with no clear D. V was trimmed by 3 bases and J by 2 bases, leaving 11 bases between them. The CDR3 has 14 residues. Germline V gene data show CDR1 as DFQATT and CDR2 as SNEGSKA (reference sequence). CDR3 sequence: CSASILRGNQPQHF. The CDR3 nucleotides read TGCAGTGCTAGTATATTAAGGGGCAATCAGCCCCAGCATTTT.

The chain combines TRBV18 with TRBJ2-6; 7 nucleotides align to TRBD1. The CDR3 is 18 amino acids. V dropped 4 bases and J dropped 0; count of bases not matched to a gene: 9. Germline V gene lookup returns CDR1 KGHSH and CDR2 LQKENI. This chain's CDR3 is CASSQKPGQSSGANVLTF. CDR3 DNA: TGTGCCAGCTCACAAAAACCGGGACAGAGCTCTGGGGCCAACGTCCTGACTTTC.

The chain is built from TRBV28 and TRBJ2-7, with D unresolved. The CDR3 extends over 15 amino acids. Trimming removed 3 bases from V and 2 bases from J, with 14 bases in between. Germline V gene lookup returns CDR1 MDHEN and CDR2 SYDVKM. The CDR3 DNA reads TGTGCCAGCAGTTTCTCCGCGGTGGGGACCTACGAGCAGTACTTC. Translation: CASSFSAVGTYEQYF.